A single T cell receptor (beta chain) is shown here with its context. The CDR3 goes on 3 residues after the read ends, and that part is filled in from the germline J gene. Germline V CDR1 and CDR2: LNHDA, SQIVND (reference sequence). The CDR3 totals 13 residues. V lost 5 bases and J 7 bases, leaving 12 bases between the germline ends. The table came from immunoSEQ multiplex PCR; TCRdb's copy has only in-frame clones and leaves some out. The listing contains tens of thousands of clones. The data were taken from a study of T cells in women clearing cervical HPV infection. About the research overall: Cases: HPV16-related CIN3 or worse on histology, a couple of invasive cancers.

This TCR came from a woman between 18 and 70 years old with a cervical HPV16 infection that either progressed to CIN3+ or cleared (not recorded which). The source material was blood buffy coat. The chain recombines TRBV19 with TRBJ1-5, with D possibly TRBD1 on 5 matching bases. The sequenced part of the CDR3 DNA is TGTGCCAGTAGTCAGGGTCAGAGGCAGCCC. Amino acids: CASSQGQRQP. The whole CDR3 reads CASSQGQRQPQHF. The whole variable domain, remainder taken from reference TRBV19 and TRBJ1-5, is DGGITQSPKYLFRKEGQNVTLSCEQNLNHDAMYWYRQDPGQGLRLIYYSQIVNDFQKGDIAEGYSVSREKKESFPLTVTSAQKNPTAFYLCASSQGQRQPQHFGDGTRLSIL.